This T cell receptor (beta chain) was sequenced for a study of blood T cell repertoires in COVID-19. The data were produced by immunoSEQ multiplex PCR, yet TCRdb's version contains in-frame clones alone and is incomplete. The sample carries roughly 260,000 clones, roughly 87% recorded once. Germline V lookup: CDR1 MNHEY, CDR2 SVGEGT. This CDR3 is built from 15 residues. Trimming removed 4 bases from V and 2 bases from J; junction bases left unmatched: 7. The rearrangement links TRBV6-2 or TRBV6-3 to TRBJ1-2; 7 bases align to TRBD1. The TCR was taken from a woman between 50 and 59 years old who had recovered from COVID-19. Sequenced sample: peripheral blood. For the CDR3, the DNA is TGTGCCAGCAGTTCACCCGGAGGGGGCAACTATGGCTACACCTTC. Translation: CASSSPGGGNYGYTF.